What follows describes a single T cell receptor (beta chain). Germline values: CDR1 LGHDT, CDR2 YNNKEL (reference sequence). The CDR3 is 15 amino acids. Trimming took 4 bases from V and 1 from J, leaving 13 bases between them. The data stem from a study of blood T cell repertoires in COVID-19. Study-wide context: Italy, Spain and the United States were the sources of the convalescent and acute COVID-19 samples.

Clones were sequenced by immunoSEQ multiplex PCR, and TCRdb holds only the in-frame ones, with some missing. The data show roughly 230,000 clones, with around 82% seen just once and 3.6% held by the top ten. Sequenced input: peripheral blood. The sequence came from an elderly woman with acute or convalescent COVID-19. The V call is TRBV3-1 (or the pseudogene TRBV3-2), the J call TRBJ1-1; D may be TRBD1 (6 bases). For the CDR3, the DNA is TGTGCCAGCAGCCGTAAAGGGGGACGGAACACTGAAGCTTTCTTT. Its protein is CASSRKGGRNTEAFF.